This T cell receptor beta chain was recorded in a study of T-cell reconstitution after alpha-beta-depleted transplantation in children (TCRdb year 2016). About the full investigation: The study quantitatively tracked T-cell immune reconstitution after TCRalphabeta/CD19-depleted allogeneic hematopoietic cell transplantation in children using TCR repertoire profiling. The study at large found these results: In some patients, the high TCRbeta diversity seen at day 60 was put down to recipient T cells and intrathymic progenitors that had survived conditioning. Over subsequent months, a decline in hyperexpanded clone frequencies was noted, and after one year, T-cell counts and TCRbeta diversity were mostly ascribed to newly produced T cells. The apparently early recovery of alphabetaT-cell counts about two months after transplant reportedly depended on only several hundred rapidly expanded clones that came from non-depleted graft cells.

Per the publication, the treatment or condition label means: allogeneic hematopoietic cell transplantation with graft depleted of TCRalphabeta T cells and CD19 B cells. TCRalphabeta/CD19-depleted allogeneic hematopoietic cell grafts were given to the transplant recipients, all of whom were children. Including the terminal cysteine and phenylalanine, the CDR3 comprises 14 residues. Only the CDR3 DNA stays, 42 bases, in frame from base 1. Sequences DFQATT (CDR1) and SNEGSKA (CDR2) are obtained from the germline V gene (reference sequence). V is pared back by 5 bases and J by 8 bases, with 19 bases lying between the germline termini. Libraries were prepared through PCR. Reads for this sample came from an Illumina HiSeq 2500. Molecular barcoding was employed in the preparation of TCR libraries, with unique molecular identifiers being used to normalize TCRbeta repertoire quantification. TCRdb handled the public reads itself, with Q25 trimming in fastp and clone calling in MiXCR, and kept productive beta chains. All rows with the same CDR3 protein become a single entry with the most common DNA and genes. Within this sample are approximately 200,000 distinct CDR3 sequences, with approximately 6% of them counted one time only. The ten top clones hold 4.5% of the sample.

This clonotype showed up many times. No antigen is known for it. The record has no base qualities; no much larger clone is one base away. The input for sequencing was PBMCs, taken before TCRalphabeta/CD19-depleted stem cell transplant. The sequence is built from TRBV20-1 and TRBJ2-1; TRBD2 might be the D gene, on 6 matching bases. The sequence derives from a girl under three years old with combined immunodeficiency, due to receive a stem cell transplant. The CDR3 amino acid sequence is: CSAPRDSRQDEQFF. The nucleotide sequence is TGCAGTGCTCCCCGGGACTCCCGCCAGGATGAGCAGTTCTTC.